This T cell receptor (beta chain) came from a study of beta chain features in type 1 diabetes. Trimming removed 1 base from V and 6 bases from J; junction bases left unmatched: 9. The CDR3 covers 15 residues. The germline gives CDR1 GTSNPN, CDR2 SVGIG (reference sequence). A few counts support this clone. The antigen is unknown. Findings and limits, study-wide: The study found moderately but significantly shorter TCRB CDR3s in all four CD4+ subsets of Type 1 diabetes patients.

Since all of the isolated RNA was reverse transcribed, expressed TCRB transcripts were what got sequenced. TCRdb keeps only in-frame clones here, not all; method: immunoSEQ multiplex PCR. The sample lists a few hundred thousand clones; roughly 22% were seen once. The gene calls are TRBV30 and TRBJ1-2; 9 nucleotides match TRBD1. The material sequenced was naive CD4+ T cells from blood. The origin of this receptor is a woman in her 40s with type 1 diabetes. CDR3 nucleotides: TGTGCCTGGAGTGGGACGGGACAGGGAATAAATGGCTACACCTTC. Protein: CAWSGTGQGINGYTF.